The 13 T cell receptor beta chains presented below share a single source sample, sequenced in a study of cytomegalovirus exposure and HLA in healthy donors. The study ran its PCR with 60 Vbeta and 13 Jbeta primers. Profiling relied on immunoSEQ multiplex PCR, and the TCRdb table lists in-frame clones only, not all of them. The sample contains approximately 160,000 clones, about four fifths of which appear only once. The specimen was PBMCs. Every receptor here comes from a male donor in good health and CMV-seropositive.

The V call is TRBV6-4, the J call TRBJ1-1; tentatively, D is TRBD1 (5 bases). This CDR3 is built from 13 residues. V dropped 0 bases and J dropped 6 bases, with 8 bases sitting between them. Germline CDR1 is MRHNA and CDR2 is SNTAGT. CDR3 in amino acids: CASSDSRGSEAFF. The CDR3 DNA follows: TGTGCCAGCAGTGACTCAAGGGGCTCTGAAGCTTTCTTT.

The rearrangement uses TRBV7-2 and TRBJ1-2; weak D call: TRBD1 (5 bases). Between the trimmed V and J ends, which lost 7 bases and 2 bases, there was a span of 14 bases. The length of the CDR3 is 14 residues. Germline V gene sequence: CDR1 SGHTA, CDR2 FQGNSA. As DNA, the CDR3 is TGTGCCAGCAAGATAACAGGACCGAACTATGGCTACACCTTC. It encodes CASKITGPNYGYTF.

The chain links TRBV4-1 to TRBJ1-4; D call uncertain. The CDR3 length is 14 residues. Germline V CDR1 and CDR2: MGHRA, YSYEKL. Trimming stripped 2 bases from V and 3 bases from J, with 7 bases between. CDR3 residues: CASSQKPPNEKLFF. In DNA, the CDR3 is TGCGCCAGCAGCCAAAAGCCACCTAATGAAAAACTGTTTTTT.

This sequence joins TRBV6-4 and TRBJ2-1; D call uncertain. V was cut by 4 bases and J by 0 bases, with 13 bases left in between. Germline V CDR1 and CDR2: MRHNA, SNTAGT. The CDR3 spans 16 residues. In nucleotides, the CDR3 is TGTGCCAGCAGTGTTTATTTGAGGAGCTCCTACAATGAGCAGTTCTTC. This sequence encodes CASSVYLRSSYNEQFF.

This chain joins TRBV5-1 and TRBJ1-2; 11 positions agree with TRBD1. Germline trimming cut 4 bases from V and 8 bases from J; bases unmatched to any gene: 4. Germline assignment: CDR1 SGHRS and CDR2 YFSETQ. This CDR3 has 13 amino acids. CDR3 in amino acids: CASSAGQGEGYTF. DNA for the CDR3: TGCGCCAGCAGCGCGGGACAGGGGGAAGGCTACACCTTC.

V and J are TRBV4-3 and TRBJ1-4, with D perhaps TRBD1 (6 bases). Germline CDR1 LGHNA, CDR2 YSLEER. CDR3 size: 15 residues. Trimming took 3 bases from V and 3 from J, leaving 11 bases between them. CDR3 protein: CASSHRQVSNEKLFF. As DNA, the CDR3 is TGCGCCAGCAGCCATCGACAGGTGTCTAATGAAAAACTGTTTTTT.

A few counts support this clone. The chain joins TRBV14 to TRBJ1-2; 7 bases are a match to TRBD1. This CDR3 has 12 residues. Germline loops: CDR1 SGHDN, CDR2 FVKESK. V shed 4 bases and J 7 bases; nucleotides not matched to a gene: 3. The CDR3, as DNA: TGTGCCAGCAGCCCCCAGGGGGGTGGCTACACCTTC. It translates to CASSPQGGGYTF.

This clone came up a few times. A read error may produce the germline difference seen at one junction end. This chain uses TRBV7-7 with TRBJ2-5; weak D call: TRBD1 (5 bases). CDR3 length: 14 amino acids. Germline V gives CDR1 SSHAT, CDR2 FNYEAQ (reference sequence). The CDR3 reads CASSLGSGWETQYF. Written as DNA, the CDR3 is TGTGCTAGCAGCTTAGGGTCAGGGTGGGAGACCCAGTACTTC.

The gene calls are TRBV27 and TRBJ2-7; a possible D gene is TRBD2 (7 bases). The CDR3 contains 15 residues. V lost 2 bases to trimming and J lost 2 bases, with 13 bases between them. CDR1 and CDR2 (germline): MNHEY, SMNVEV (reference sequence). This CDR3 reads CASSLKKGGPYEQYF. The CDR3 DNA reads TGTGCCAGCAGTTTAAAAAAGGGGGGGCCCTACGAGCAGTACTTC.

The rearrangement joins TRBV7-2 to TRBJ1-4; no reliable D call. Germline loops: CDR1 SGHTA, CDR2 FQGNSA. With 1 base removed from V and 6 bases from J, the gap between germline ends came to 9 bases. The CDR3 length is 14 residues. CDR3 loop: CASSLVYGDEKLFF. CDR3 coding DNA: TGTGCCAGCAGCTTAGTATACGGGGATGAAAAACTGTTTTTT.

The chain carries TRBV4-3 and TRBJ2-1; 12 bases align to TRBD2. Germline assignment: CDR1 LGHNA and CDR2 YSLEER. The CDR3 extends over 17 amino acids. J lost 6 bases, V lost 3 bases, and 9 bases had no gene match. CDR3 sequence reads: CASSQGASGGAFNEQFF. The CDR3 region has the DNA TGCGCCAGCAGCCAGGGGGCTAGCGGGGGGGCCTTCAATGAGCAGTTCTTC.

The chain joins TRBV6-5 to TRBJ1-3; maybe TRBD1 (6 bases). V lost 7 bases and J lost 3, with 16 bases in between. The CDR3 contains 15 residues. The V gene's germline CDR1 is MNHEY and CDR2 SVGAGI. The CDR3 sequence: CASTLDRSLGNTIYF. The CDR3, as DNA: TGTGCCAGCACCCTAGACAGGTCTCTTGGAAACACCATATATTTT.

This clone appeared a single time. The chain links TRBV11-2 to TRBJ2-7; D is perhaps TRBD1 (6 bases). Germline V gene sequence: CDR1 SGHAT, CDR2 FQNNGV. This CDR3 spans 14 amino acids. Between the trimmed V and J ends, which lost 4 bases and 6 bases, there was a span of 16 bases. The CDR3 bases are TGTGCCAGCAGCTCCCGAGGGGGACACATCGAGCAGTACTTC. This codes for CASSSRGGHIEQYF. Variable domain in full (rest from reference TRBV11-2 and TRBJ2-7): EAGVAQSPRYKIIEKRQSVAFWCNPISGHATLYWYQQILGQGPKLLIQFQNNGVVDDSQLPKDRFSAERLKGVDSTLKIQPAKLEDSAVYLCASSSRGGHIEQYFGPGTRLTVT.